Listed below are T cell receptor beta chains from one sample, sequenced in a study of T cell responses to AZD1222 COVID-19 vaccine. Profiled with immunoSEQ multiplex PCR; TCRdb holds only in-frame clones, not every one. The table includes 80,000 to 90,000 clones, roughly nine tenths detected once. The sample here was peripheral blood, taken on day 0 of AZD1222 vaccination. These receptor sequences come from an adult in good health. Both conserved end residues are part of each CDR3. A D gene is named only where the DNA matches it firmly. Some rows mark clone size as missing; the rest say once, few, many or name a class of expanded clone.

j_call,cdr3_length,clone_size,d_call,v_call,cdr3_aa,cdr3_nt
TRBJ1-5,14,-,-,TRBV10-3,CAISDPGPDQPQHF,TGTGCCATCAGTGATCCCGGACCGGATCAGCCCCAGCATTTT
TRBJ1-5,13,-,-,TRBV27,CASSPGVNQPQHF,TGTGCCAGCAGTCCGGGGGTTAATCAGCCCCAGCATTTT
TRBJ2-2,17,-,TRBD2,TRBV9,CASSSPLRAGGGGELFF,TGTGCCAGCAGCTCCCCCTTGCGGGCGGGCGGGGGCGGGGAGCTGTTTTTT
TRBJ2-7,16,once,-,TRBV19,CASSIRLGGGFYEQYF,TGTGCCAGTAGTATTCGGTTAGGCGGTGGATTCTACGAGCAGTACTTC
TRBJ2-1,14,-,TRBD2,TRBV5-1,CASRLGLADNEQFF,TGCGCCAGCCGACTGGGACTAGCGGACAATGAGCAGTTCTTC
TRBJ2-7,15,-,TRBD2,TRBV19,CASSKGTSDYYEQYF,TGTGCCAGTAGTAAAGGGACTAGCGATTACTACGAGCAGTACTTC
TRBJ1-2,12,-,-,TRBV12-3/TRBV12-4,CASSLSEYGYTF,TGTGCCAGCAGTTTATCCGAGTATGGCTACACCTTC
TRBJ1-2,14,-,-,TRBV28,CASSLPTVREGYTF,TGTGCCAGCAGTTTACCCACAGTTAGGGAGGGCTACACCTTC
TRBJ2-5,15,-,-,TRBV6-5,CASSYSFRGEGTQYF,TGTGCCAGCAGTTACTCGTTTCGGGGTGAGGGGACCCAGTACTTC
TRBJ2-3,16,-,TRBD2,TRBV28,CSWGHPRREGLDTQYF,TGCAGCTGGGGCCACCCTCGGCGGGAGGGCCTAGATACGCAGTATTTT
TRBJ1-1,14,-,TRBD1,TRBV7-2,CASSGSTGELRAFF,TGTGCCAGCAGCGGCTCGACAGGGGAGTTGAGGGCTTTCTTT
TRBJ1-4,15,-,-,TRBV3-1/TRBV3-2,CASSPIAASREKLFF,TGTGCCAGCAGCCCGATTGCAGCTTCACGGGAAAAACTGTTTTTT
TRBJ2-2,13,once,-,TRBV9,CASSVYNTGELFF,TGTGCCAGCAGCGTCTATAACACCGGGGAGCTGTTTTTT
TRBJ1-2,14,-,TRBD1,TRBV5-1,CASRNWTGAYGYTF,TGCGCCAGCAGAAACTGGACAGGAGCCTATGGCTACACCTTC
TRBJ2-5,12,-,-,TRBV6-2/TRBV6-3,CASSYESVTQYF,TGTGCCAGCAGTTACGAGTCCGTGACCCAGTACTTC
TRBJ1-3,14,-,TRBD1,TRBV18,CASSPQGAPNTIYF,TGTGCCAGCTCACCTCAGGGGGCGCCGAACACCATATATTTT
TRBJ1-3,15,-,-,TRBV7-2,CASSLAALQGNTIYF,TGTGCCAGCAGCTTAGCGGCCCTCCAAGGAAACACCATATATTTT
TRBJ1-1,14,-,TRBD1,TRBV7-9,CASSLGTGDTEAFF,TGTGCCAGCAGCCTCGGGACAGGGGACACTGAAGCTTTCTTT
TRBJ2-7,11,-,-,TRBV14,CASSPDRRLNF,TGTGCCAGCAGCCCGGACAGAAGACTTAACTTC
TRBJ2-3,19,-,-,TRBV28,CASLPPDYPWNKETDTQYF,TGTGCCAGCCTCCCTCCGGACTATCCCTGGAACAAGGAAACAGATACGCAGTATTTT
TRBJ2-7,15,-,-,TRBV5-1,CASSLDRGSSYEQYF,TGCGCCAGCAGCTTGGATAGAGGAAGCTCCTACGAGCAGTACTTC
TRBJ2-7,15,-,TRBD2,TRBV3-1/TRBV3-2,CASSRGLAGVYEQYF,TGTGCCAGCAGCCGAGGACTAGCGGGAGTCTACGAGCAGTACTTC
TRBJ2-2,17,-,TRBD1,TRBV27,CASTLRRGQPNTGELFF,TGTGCCAGCACCCTCAGACGGGGACAGCCGAACACCGGGGAGCTGTTTTTT
TRBJ1-2,13,-,TRBD1,TRBV19,CASVQGVDYGYTF,TGTGCCAGCGTACAGGGGGTGGACTATGGCTACACCTTC
TRBJ2-3,14,-,TRBD2,TRBV27,CASSPRTSGDTQYF,TGTGCCAGCAGTCCCCGGACTAGTGGGGATACGCAGTATTTT
TRBJ2-7,15,-,TRBD2,TRBV6-1,CASSERWGGKGEQYF,TGTGCCAGCAGTGAACGGTGGGGGGGAAAGGGGGAGCAGTACTTC
TRBJ2-7,12,few,-,TRBV6-6,CASSPLPYEQYF,TGTGCCAGCAGCCCACTCCCCTACGAGCAGTACTTC
TRBJ2-1,16,-,-,TRBV11-2,CASSLVGSAGDNEQFF,TGTGCCAGCAGCTTAGTCGGCTCAGCGGGCGACAATGAGCAGTTCTTC
TRBJ2-1,13,few,-,TRBV29-1,CSVDNLVPHEQFF,TGCAGCGTTGATAATCTAGTTCCCCATGAGCAGTTCTTC
TRBJ2-3,15,-,-,TRBV6-5,CASRGSLGGTDTQYF,TGTGCCAGCAGGGGGTCCCTCGGTGGAACAGATACGCAGTATTTT
TRBJ2-3,18,medium-sized,TRBD2,TRBV5-5,CASSFLLAGIVGADTQYF,TGTGCCAGCAGCTTCCTCCTAGCGGGAATTGTTGGGGCAGATACGCAGTATTTT
TRBJ2-5,16,-,-,TRBV5-1,CASSAGYSEYQETQYF,TGCGCCAGCAGCGCCGGATATAGCGAGTACCAAGAGACCCAGTACTTC
TRBJ1-1,13,-,-,TRBV6-5,CATTRDILTEAFF,TGTGCCACCACCCGGGACATCCTCACTGAAGCTTTCTTT
TRBJ2-2,15,-,TRBD1,TRBV6-4,CASSADRVGTGELFF,TGTGCCAGCAGTGCCGACAGGGTTGGTACCGGGGAGCTGTTTTTT
TRBJ2-2,18,-,TRBD1,TRBV3-1/TRBV3-2,CASSKRNWGTGYTGELFF,TGTGCCAGCAGCAAACGAAATTGGGGGACAGGATACACCGGGGAGCTGTTTTTT
TRBJ1-4,13,-,-,TRBV12-3/TRBV12-4,CASSPGGNEKLFF,TGTGCCAGCAGTCCCGGGGGCAATGAAAAACTGTTTTTT
TRBJ2-1,15,-,TRBD2,TRBV30,CAWSRPGLARGEQFF,TGTGCCTGGAGTCGCCCGGGACTAGCAAGGGGTGAGCAGTTCTTC
TRBJ2-1,11,once,-,TRBV7-9,CASSWSDEQFF,TGTGCCAGCAGCTGGAGCGATGAGCAGTTCTTC